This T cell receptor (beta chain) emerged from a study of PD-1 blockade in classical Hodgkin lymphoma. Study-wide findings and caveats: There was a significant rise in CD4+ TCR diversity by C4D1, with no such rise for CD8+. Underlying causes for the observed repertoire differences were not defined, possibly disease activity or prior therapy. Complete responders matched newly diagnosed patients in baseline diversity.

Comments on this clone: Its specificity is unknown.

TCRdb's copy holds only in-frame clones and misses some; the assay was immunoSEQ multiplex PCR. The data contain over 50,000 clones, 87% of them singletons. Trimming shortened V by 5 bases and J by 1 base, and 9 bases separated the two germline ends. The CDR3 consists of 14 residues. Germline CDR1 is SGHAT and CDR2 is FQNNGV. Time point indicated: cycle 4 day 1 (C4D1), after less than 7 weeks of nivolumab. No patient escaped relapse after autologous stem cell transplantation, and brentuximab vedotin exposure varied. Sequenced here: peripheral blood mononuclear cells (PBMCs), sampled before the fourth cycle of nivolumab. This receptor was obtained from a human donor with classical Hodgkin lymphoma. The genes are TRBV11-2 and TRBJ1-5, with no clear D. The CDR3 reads CASSSPGSNQPQHF. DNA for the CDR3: TGTGCCAGCAGCAGCCCAGGCAGCAATCAGCCCCAGCATTTT.